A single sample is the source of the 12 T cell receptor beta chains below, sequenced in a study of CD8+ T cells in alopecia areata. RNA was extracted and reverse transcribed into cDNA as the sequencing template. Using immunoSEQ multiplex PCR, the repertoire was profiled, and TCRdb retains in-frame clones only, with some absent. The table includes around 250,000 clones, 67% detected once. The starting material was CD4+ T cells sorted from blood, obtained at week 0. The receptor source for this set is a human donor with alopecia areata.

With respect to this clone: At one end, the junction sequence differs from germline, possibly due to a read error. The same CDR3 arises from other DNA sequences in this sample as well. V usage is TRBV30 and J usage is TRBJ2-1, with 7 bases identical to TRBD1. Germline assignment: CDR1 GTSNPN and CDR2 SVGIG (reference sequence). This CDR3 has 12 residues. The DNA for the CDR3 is TGCGCCTGGTCCGGGACAGCCAATGAGCAGTTCTTC. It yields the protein CAWSGTANEQFF.

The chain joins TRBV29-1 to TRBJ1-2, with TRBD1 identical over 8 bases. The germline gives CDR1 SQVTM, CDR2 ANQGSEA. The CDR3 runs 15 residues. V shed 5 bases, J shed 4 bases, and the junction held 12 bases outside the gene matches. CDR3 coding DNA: TGCAGCGTTCGAGCCGGGGGACAGGACCGCTATGGCTACACCTTC. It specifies CSVRAGGQDRYGYTF.

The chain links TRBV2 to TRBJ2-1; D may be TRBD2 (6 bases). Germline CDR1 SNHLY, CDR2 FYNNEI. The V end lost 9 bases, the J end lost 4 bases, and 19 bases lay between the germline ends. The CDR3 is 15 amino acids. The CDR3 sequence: CARFPPGAKYNEQFF. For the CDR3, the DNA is TGTGCCAGATTTCCTCCGGGAGCAAAGTACAATGAGCAGTTCTTC.

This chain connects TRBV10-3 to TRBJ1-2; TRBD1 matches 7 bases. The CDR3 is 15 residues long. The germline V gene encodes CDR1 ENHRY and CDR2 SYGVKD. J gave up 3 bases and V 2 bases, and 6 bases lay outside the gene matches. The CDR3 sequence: CAISETDRVDYGYTF. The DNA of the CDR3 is TGTGCCATCAGTGAGACCGACAGGGTAGACTATGGCTACACCTTC.

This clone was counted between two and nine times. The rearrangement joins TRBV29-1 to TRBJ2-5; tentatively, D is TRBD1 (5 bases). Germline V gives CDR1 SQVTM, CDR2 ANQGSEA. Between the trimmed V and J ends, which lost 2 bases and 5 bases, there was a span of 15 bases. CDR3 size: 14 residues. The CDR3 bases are TGCAGCGTTGAACCCCGGCAGGGCTGGGAGACCCAGTACTTC. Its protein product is CSVEPRQGWETQYF.

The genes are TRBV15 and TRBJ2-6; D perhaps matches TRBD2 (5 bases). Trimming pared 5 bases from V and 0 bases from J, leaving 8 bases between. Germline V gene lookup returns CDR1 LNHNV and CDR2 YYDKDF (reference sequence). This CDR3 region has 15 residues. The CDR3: CATSGRGSGANVLTF. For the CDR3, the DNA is TGTGCCACCAGCGGACGGGGCTCTGGGGCCAACGTCCTGACTTTC.

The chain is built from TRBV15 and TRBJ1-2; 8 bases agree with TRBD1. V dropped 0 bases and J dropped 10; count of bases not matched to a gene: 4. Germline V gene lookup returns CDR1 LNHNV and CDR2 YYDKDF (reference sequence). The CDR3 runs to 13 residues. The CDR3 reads CATSRDAGGAYTF. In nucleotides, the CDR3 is TGTGCCACCAGCAGAGATGCAGGGGGCGCCTACACCTTC.

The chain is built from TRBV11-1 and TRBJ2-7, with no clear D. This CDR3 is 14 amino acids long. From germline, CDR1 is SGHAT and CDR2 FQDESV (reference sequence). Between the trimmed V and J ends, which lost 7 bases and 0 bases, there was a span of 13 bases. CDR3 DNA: TGTGCCAGCACCCCGAACTGGAGCTCCTACGAGCAGTACTTC. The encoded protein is CASTPNWSSYEQYF. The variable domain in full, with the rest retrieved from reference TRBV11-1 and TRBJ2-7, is EAEVAQSPRYKITEKSQAVAFWCDPISGHATLYWYRQILGQGPELLVQFQDESVVDDSQLPKDRFSAERLKGVDSTLKIQPAELGDSAMYLCASTPNWSSYEQYFGPGTRLTVT.

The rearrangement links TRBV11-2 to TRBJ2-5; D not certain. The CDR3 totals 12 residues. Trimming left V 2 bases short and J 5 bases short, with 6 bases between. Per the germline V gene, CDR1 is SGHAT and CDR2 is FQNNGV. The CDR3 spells CASSLYLETQYF. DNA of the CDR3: TGTGCCAGCAGCTTATATCTTGAGACCCAGTACTTC.

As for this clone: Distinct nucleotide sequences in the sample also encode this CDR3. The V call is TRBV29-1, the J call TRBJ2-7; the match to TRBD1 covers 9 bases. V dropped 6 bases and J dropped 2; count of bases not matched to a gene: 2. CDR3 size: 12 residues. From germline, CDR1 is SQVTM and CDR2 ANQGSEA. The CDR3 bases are TGCAGCGTCGGGACAGGGACCTACGAGCAGTACTTC. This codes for CSVGTGTYEQYF.

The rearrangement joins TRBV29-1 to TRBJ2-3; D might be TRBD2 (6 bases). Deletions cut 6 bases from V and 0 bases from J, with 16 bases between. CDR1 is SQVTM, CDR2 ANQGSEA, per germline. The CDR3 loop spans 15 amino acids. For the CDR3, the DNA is TGCAGCGTCCGAGGGACTGCAATTAGCACAGATACGCAGTATTTT. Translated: CSVRGTAISTDTQYF.

DNA for the CDR3: TGTGCCAGCAGTGTTGACAGGGGGCGGACTGAAGCTTTCTTT. Protein product: CASSVDRGRTEAFF. J is TRBJ1-1 and V is TRBV2; TRBD1 matches 10 bases. This CDR3 is built from 14 residues. Germline CDR1 SNHLY, CDR2 FYNNEI. V shed 4 bases, J shed 5 bases, and the junction held 4 bases outside the gene matches.